This T cell receptor beta chain came from a study of shared clonotypes between healthy human individuals. Overall study findings and caveats: Shared clonotypes: about 5% naive CD4, around 4% naive CD8, 2% to 2.5% memory CD4, around 0.4% memory CD8. Non-shared clonotypes had lower generation probabilities than those shared by all four donors.

As for this clone: Its antigen is still unknown.

The CDR3 covers 12 residues. Germline V gene data show CDR1 as MNHNS and CDR2 as SASEGT. V dropped 6 bases and J dropped 2 bases, with 8 bases sitting between them. Assay: immunoSEQ multiplex PCR; the TCRdb copy retains only in-frame clones and omits some. Among over 950,000 clones listed, roughly 77% were seen once. Sequencing was done on a sample of memory CD4+ T cells from PBMCs. The sample's subset: CD45RA-negative fraction. The receptor comes from a man between 18 and 29 years old in good health. Some clones in this sample may be carry-over from other donors' samples. The V call is TRBV6-1, the J call TRBJ2-7; D is perhaps TRBD2 (5 bases). CDR3 residues: CASRGATYEQYF. The CDR3 nucleotides are TGTGCCAGCAGGGGAGCCACCTACGAGCAGTACTTC.